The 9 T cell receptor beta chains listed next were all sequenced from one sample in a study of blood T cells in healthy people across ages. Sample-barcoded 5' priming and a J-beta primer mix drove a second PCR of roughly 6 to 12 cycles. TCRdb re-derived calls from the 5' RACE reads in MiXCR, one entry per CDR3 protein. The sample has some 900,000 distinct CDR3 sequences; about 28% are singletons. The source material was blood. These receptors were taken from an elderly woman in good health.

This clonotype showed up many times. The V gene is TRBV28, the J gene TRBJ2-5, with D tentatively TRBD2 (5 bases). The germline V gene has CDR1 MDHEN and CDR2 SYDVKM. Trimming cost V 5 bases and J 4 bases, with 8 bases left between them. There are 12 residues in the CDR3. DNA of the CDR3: TGTGCCAGCAGTCGACTACCAGAGACCCAGTACTTC. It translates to CASSRLPETQYF.

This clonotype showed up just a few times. As DNA, the CDR3 is TGTGCCAGCAGTCATCCGGGACAGGGGGCCAACACTGAAGCTTTCTTT. This gives the protein CASSHPGQGANTEAFF. The rearrangement links TRBV6-6 to TRBJ1-1, with TRBD1 matching over 12 bases. The CDR3 loop spans 16 amino acids. Germline CDR1 is MNHNY and CDR2 is SVGAGI (reference sequence). Trimming at V came to 5 bases and at J to 2 bases, leaving 6 bases not matched to a gene.

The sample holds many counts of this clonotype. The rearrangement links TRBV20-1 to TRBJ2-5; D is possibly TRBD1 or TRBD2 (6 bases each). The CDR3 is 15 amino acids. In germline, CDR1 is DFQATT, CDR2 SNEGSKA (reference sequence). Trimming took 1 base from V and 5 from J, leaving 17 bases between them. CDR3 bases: TGCAGTGCTAGAGTACTGGGGGGCGGCTGGGAGACCCAGTACTTC. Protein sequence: CSARVLGGGWETQYF.

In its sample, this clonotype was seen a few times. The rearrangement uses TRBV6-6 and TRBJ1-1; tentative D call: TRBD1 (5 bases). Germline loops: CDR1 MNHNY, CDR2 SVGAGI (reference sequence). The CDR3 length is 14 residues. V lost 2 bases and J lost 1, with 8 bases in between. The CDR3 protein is CASSYTTGNTEAFF. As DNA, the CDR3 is TGTGCCAGCAGTTACACCACAGGGAACACTGAAGCTTTCTTT.

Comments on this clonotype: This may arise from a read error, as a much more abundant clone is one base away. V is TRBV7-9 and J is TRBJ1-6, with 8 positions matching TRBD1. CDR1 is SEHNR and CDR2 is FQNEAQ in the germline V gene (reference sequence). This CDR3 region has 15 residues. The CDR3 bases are TGTGCCAGCAGGCTCGGGCAGGGGGCAAGTTCACCCCCCCACTTT. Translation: CASRLGQGASSPPHF.

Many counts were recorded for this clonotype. The CDR3 DNA reads TGTGCCATCAGTGACGGAGGAGGATACGAGCAGTACTTC. Its translation is CAISDGGGYEQYF. The genes are TRBV10-3 and TRBJ2-7, with a possible D match to TRBD2 (5 bases). With 3 bases removed from V and 4 bases from J, the gap between germline ends came to 10 bases. Looked up from germline, CDR1 is ENHRY and CDR2 is SYGVKD. This CDR3 comprises 13 residues.

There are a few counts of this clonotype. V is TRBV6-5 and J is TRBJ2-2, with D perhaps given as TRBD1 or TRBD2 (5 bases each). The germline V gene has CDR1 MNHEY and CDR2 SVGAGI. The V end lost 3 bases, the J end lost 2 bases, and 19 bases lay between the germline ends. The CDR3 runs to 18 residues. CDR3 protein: CASSYSTTTGLNTGELFF. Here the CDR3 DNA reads TGTGCCAGCAGTTATAGTACCACGACGGGGCTAAACACCGGGGAGCTGTTTTTT.

CDR3 sequence reads: CASSSRGQGAKDEQYF. CDR3 sequence (DNA): TGTGCCAGCAGCTCCCGGGGACAGGGGGCAAAGGATGAGCAGTACTTC. The rearrangement uses TRBV7-6 and TRBJ2-7; 12 nucleotides line up with TRBD1. The CDR3 has 16 residues. V lost 4 bases, J lost 7 bases, and 11 bases stayed unmatched. Germline CDR1 SGHVS, CDR2 FNYEAQ.

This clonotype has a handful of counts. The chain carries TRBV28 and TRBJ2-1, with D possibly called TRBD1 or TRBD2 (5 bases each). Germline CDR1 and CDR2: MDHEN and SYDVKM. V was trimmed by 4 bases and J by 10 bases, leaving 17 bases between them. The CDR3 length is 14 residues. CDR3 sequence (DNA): TGTGCCAGCAGTTCCCACACAGGACCGGGGGAGCAGTTCTTC. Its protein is CASSSHTGPGEQFF.